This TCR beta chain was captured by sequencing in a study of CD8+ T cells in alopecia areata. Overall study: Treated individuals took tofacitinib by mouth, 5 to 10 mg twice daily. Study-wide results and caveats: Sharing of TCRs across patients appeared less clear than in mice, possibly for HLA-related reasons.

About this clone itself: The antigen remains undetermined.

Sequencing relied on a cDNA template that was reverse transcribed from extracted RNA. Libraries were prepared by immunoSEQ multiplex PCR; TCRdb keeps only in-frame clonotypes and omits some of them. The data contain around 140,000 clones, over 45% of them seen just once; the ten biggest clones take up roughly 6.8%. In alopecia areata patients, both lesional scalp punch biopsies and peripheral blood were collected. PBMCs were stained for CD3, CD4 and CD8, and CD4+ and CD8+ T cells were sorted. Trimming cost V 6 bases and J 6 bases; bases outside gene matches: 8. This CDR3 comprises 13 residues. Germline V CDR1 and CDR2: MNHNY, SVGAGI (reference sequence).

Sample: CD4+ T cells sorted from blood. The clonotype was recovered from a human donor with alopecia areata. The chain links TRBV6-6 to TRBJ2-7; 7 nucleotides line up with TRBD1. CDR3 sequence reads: CASSPGGDGEQYF. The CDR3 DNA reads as TGTGCCAGCAGCCCAGGGGGAGATGGCGAGCAGTACTTC.